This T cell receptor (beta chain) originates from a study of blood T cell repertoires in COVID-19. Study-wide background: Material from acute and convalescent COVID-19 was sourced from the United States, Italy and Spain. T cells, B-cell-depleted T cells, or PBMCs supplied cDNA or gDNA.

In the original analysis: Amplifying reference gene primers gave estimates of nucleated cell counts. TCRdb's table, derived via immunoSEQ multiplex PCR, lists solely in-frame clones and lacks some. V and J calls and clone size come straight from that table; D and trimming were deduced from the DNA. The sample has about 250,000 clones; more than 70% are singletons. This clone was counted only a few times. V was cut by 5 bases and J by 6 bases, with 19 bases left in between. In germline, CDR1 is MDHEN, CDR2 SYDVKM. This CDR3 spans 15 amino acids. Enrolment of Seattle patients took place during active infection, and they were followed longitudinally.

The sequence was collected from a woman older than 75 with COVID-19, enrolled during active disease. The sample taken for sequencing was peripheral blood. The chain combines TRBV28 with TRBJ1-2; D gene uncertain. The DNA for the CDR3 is TGTGCCAGCAGTCGGCCCCGGGGAGAAGCCCATGGCTACACCTTC. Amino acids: CASSRPRGEAHGYTF.